This TCR beta chain was sequenced for a study of blood T cell repertoires in COVID-19. Authors' data handling: Using reference gene primer amplification, nucleated cell counts were estimated. The repertoire was sequenced with immunoSEQ multiplex PCR; TCRdb's copy has only in-frame clones and lacks some. From that table come the V and J calls and clone size; the DNA was used to work out D and trimming. The profile shows around 200,000 clones, roughly 85% of them singletons. This CDR3 spans 12 amino acids. With 6 bases removed from V and 1 base from J, the gap between germline ends came to 6 bases. Participants were aged about 18 to 95 years, lived in about two dozen US areas, and enrolled virtually. Assignment of participants to cohorts was predicated upon participant-reported clinical history.

Sequenced input: PBMCs or T cells enriched from blood (not recorded which). The gene calls are TRBV12-3 or TRBV12-4 and TRBJ1-2, with D maybe TRBD1 (5 bases). The receptor comes from a man aged 40-49 years who had recovered from COVID-19. In DNA form, the CDR3 reads TGTGCCAGCAGACAGGATAACTATGGCTACACCTTC. It yields the protein CASRQDNYGYTF.